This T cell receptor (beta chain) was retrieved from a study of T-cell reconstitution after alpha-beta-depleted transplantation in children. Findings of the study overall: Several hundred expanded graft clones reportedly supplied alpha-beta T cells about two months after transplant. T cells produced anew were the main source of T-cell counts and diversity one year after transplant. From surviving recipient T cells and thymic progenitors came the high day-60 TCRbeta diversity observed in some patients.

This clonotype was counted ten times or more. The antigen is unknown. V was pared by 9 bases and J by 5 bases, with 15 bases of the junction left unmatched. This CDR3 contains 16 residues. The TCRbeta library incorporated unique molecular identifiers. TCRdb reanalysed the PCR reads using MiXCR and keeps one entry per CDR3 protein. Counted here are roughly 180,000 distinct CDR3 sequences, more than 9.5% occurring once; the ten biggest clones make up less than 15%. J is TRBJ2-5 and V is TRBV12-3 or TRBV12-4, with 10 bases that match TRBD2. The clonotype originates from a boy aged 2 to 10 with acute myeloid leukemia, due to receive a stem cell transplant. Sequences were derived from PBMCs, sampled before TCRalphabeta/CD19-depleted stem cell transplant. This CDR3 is CASTTGTSVPEETQYF. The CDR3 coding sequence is TGTGCCAGTACTACCGGGACTAGCGTACCTGAGGAGACCCAGTACTTC.